A selection of T cell receptor beta chains follows, all from one sample in a study of a mutant IDH1 vaccine in newly diagnosed glioma. Sequencing used immunoSEQ multiplex PCR; TCRdb keeps in-frame clones, though not all of them. The table shows some 47,000 clones, with about four fifths occurring only once. Antigens for these TCRs are unknown. Specimen: PBMCs, collected from a glioma patient whose treatment included an IDH1 peptide vaccine. These receptors came from a woman in her thirties or forties with glioma. Some clones in this sample may be carry-over from other donors' samples. CDR3s leave out the opening cysteine and the closing phenylalanine or tryptophan.

j_call v_call cdr3_aa
TRBJ2-5 TRBV7-2 ASSLGTSGHRRETQY
TRBJ1-4 TRBV4-3 ASSRQPNEKLF
TRBJ2-7 TRBV4-3 ASSQDPRADYEQY
TRBJ1-5 TRBV6-1 ASSTDREYQPQH
TRBJ2-2 TRBV15 ATNIDGRTGELF
TRBJ1-2 TRBV4-1 ASSPRGGWYGYT
TRBJ1-5 TRBV7-9 ASSSGGSNQPQH
TRBJ1-2 TRBV28 ASSLSGAYGYT
TRBJ1-5 TRBV5-4 ASSWGGSASNQPQH
TRBJ2-1 TRBV9 ASSVGPSSYNEQF
TRBJ1-4 TRBV4-1 ASSQDPHINEKLF
TRBJ1-3 TRBV4-2 ASSQDLAGRTGNTIY
TRBJ1-1 TRBV5-1 ASSRDSQGRNTEAF
TRBJ2-1 TRBV6-5 ASSSRSGELNEQF
TRBJ1-2 TRBV4-3 ASSQESAGYGYT
TRBJ1-1 TRBV27 ASSFRGGGGTEAF
TRBJ2-5 TRBV9 ASGRDLLGVETQY
TRBJ2-5 TRBV7-9 ASSLGRGEILY
TRBJ2-1 TRBV7-7 ASTPLTQSCEQF
TRBJ2-7 TRBV9 ASSVAGTGDEQY
TRBJ2-3 TRBV27 ASSFVGAGTDTQY
TRBJ2-1 TRBV19 ASSRGTSGRYNEQF
TRBJ1-2 TRBV28 AIPDGYT
TRBJ1-5 TRBV7-2 ASRDRPNQPQH
TRBJ2-7 TRBV6-1 ASRGGTDYFYEQY
TRBJ2-2 TRBV6-5 ASSLGGWDTGELF
TRBJ2-3 TRBV5-5 ASSSFGRSTDTQY
TRBJ2-1 TRBV2 ASSGPGGGAYNEQF
TRBJ2-1 TRBV6-5 ASSPLAGWYNEQF